This T cell receptor beta chain was profiled in a study of graft-versus-host responses after intestinal transplantation. Study context: Transplant types were multivisceral, liver-intestinal, or isolated intestinal. For around three years after anti-thymocyte globulin induction, all recipients took tacrolimus and steroids.

Sequenced by immunoSEQ multiplex PCR; TCRdb stores in-frame clones only, minus some. This table has about 90,000 clones, approximately 92% appearing once. As regards this clone: Its antigen is as yet unknown.

V was cut by 10 bases and J by 6 bases, with 18 bases left in between. The CDR3 is 14 residues long. The germline gives CDR1 ENHRY, CDR2 SYGVKD. The chain joins TRBV10-3 to TRBJ1-4, with D perhaps TRBD1 (6 bases). Sample: unstimulated CD8+ T cells sorted from spleen or lymph node cells, taken before transplant. This TCR came from a human donor who was the organ donor for an intestinal transplant. CDR3 nucleotide sequence: TGTGCCACCTTACTACGGACAGCGGATGAAAAACTGTTTTTT. As protein: CATLLRTADEKLFF.